A single sample is the source of the 29 T cell receptor beta chains below, sequenced in a study of CD8+ T cells in alopecia areata. The authors extracted RNA and reverse transcribed it into cDNA as the sequencing template. Sequencing used immunoSEQ multiplex PCR; TCRdb keeps in-frame clones, though not all of them. The sample holds 150,000 to 200,000 clones; 59% are singletons and the top ten take about 15%. The sample consisted of CD4+ T cells sorted from blood, taken at week 0. The receptors originated from a human donor with alopecia areata.

This clone was observed a few times. The genes are TRBV5-1 and TRBJ1-2, with no clear D. The germline gives CDR1 SGHRS, CDR2 YFSETQ. Between the trimmed V and J ends, which lost 1 base and 6 bases, there was a span of 13 bases. This CDR3 is 14 amino acids long. The CDR3: CASSLSPQRDGYTF. The CDR3 DNA is TGCGCCAGCAGCTTGAGTCCCCAACGGGATGGCTACACCTTC.

This clone has more than one count but fewer than ten. The rearrangement joins TRBV4-2 to TRBJ2-3; D is perhaps TRBD2 (5 bases). The germline CDR1 and CDR2 sequences are LGHNA and YNFKEQ. Deletions cut 4 bases from V and 0 bases from J, with 11 bases between. The CDR3 spans 15 residues. CDR3 residues: CASSPLRGSTDTQYF. The CDR3 DNA follows: TGTGCCAGCAGCCCCTTACGGGGTAGCACAGATACGCAGTATTTT.

The chain is built from TRBV5-1 and TRBJ1-2; 9 nucleotides line up with TRBD1. The CDR3 totals 15 residues. In germline, CDR1 is SGHRS, CDR2 YFSETQ. V was clipped by 0 bases and J by 4 bases; unmatched bases: 4. CDR3 DNA: TGCGCCAGCAGCTTGGGGACAGGGGAAGGCTATGGCTACACCTTC. Its protein product is CASSLGTGEGYGYTF.

The rearrangement links TRBV30 to TRBJ2-7, with D perhaps TRBD2 (6 bases). The germline V and J ends were trimmed by 5 bases and 6 bases, with 23 bases remaining between them. The CDR3 length is 15 residues. Germline loops: CDR1 GTSNPN, CDR2 SVGIG (reference sequence). This CDR3 reads CAWWASGGTLGEQYF. The CDR3 nucleotides are TGTGCCTGGTGGGCATCCGGGGGAACCCTCGGCGAGCAGTACTTC.

This clone has more than one count but fewer than ten. The genes are TRBV2 and TRBJ1-6, with D hard to call. This CDR3 has 15 residues. V lost 7 bases, J lost 2 bases, and 12 bases lay in between. CDR1 is SNHLY and CDR2 is FYNNEI in the germline V gene. CDR3 DNA sequence: TGTGCCAGCAAGAAGGAGGATACCTATAATTCACCCCTCCACTTT. As protein: CASKKEDTYNSPLHF.

This sequence joins TRBV29-1 and TRBJ1-1; D is unresolved. Germline-derived CDR1 and CDR2 are SQVTM and ANQGSEA. Trimming left V 0 bases short and J 6 bases short, with 11 bases between. This CDR3 is 13 amino acids long. The CDR3 sequence is CSVEDRVGAEAFF. For the CDR3, the DNA is TGCAGCGTTGAAGATCGGGTAGGTGCTGAAGCTTTCTTT.

The chain is built from TRBV4-1 and TRBJ1-1; tentative D call: TRBD1 (6 bases). CDR1 is MGHRA and CDR2 is YSYEKL in the germline V gene. V was shortened by 3 bases and J by 1 base, with 9 bases between the two germline ends. The length of the CDR3 is 14 residues. In DNA, the CDR3 is TGCGCCAGCAGCCACCTGGACAGGAACACTGAAGCTTTCTTT. It specifies CASSHLDRNTEAFF.

The chain recombines TRBV10-3 with TRBJ2-1; D possibly corresponds to TRBD2 (6 bases). Germline V lookup: CDR1 ENHRY, CDR2 SYGVKD. This CDR3 has 14 residues. The V end was cut by 7 bases, the J end by 7 bases, with 17 bases between. CDR3 amino acids: CAITVADRMNEQFF. In nucleotides, the CDR3 is TGTGCCATCACTGTAGCGGACCGAATGAATGAGCAGTTCTTC.

The chain employs TRBV11-2 and TRBJ2-5; D unclear. CDR3 length equals 13 residues. Germline V gene lookup returns CDR1 SGHAT and CDR2 FQNNGV. The V gene lost 2 bases and the J gene lost 3 bases, with 7 bases spanning the gap. CDR3 sequence (DNA): TGTGCCAGCAGCTTACTAACGGAAGAGACCCAGTACTTC. This sequence encodes CASSLLTEETQYF.

The chain uses TRBV30 and TRBJ2-3; D gene unclear. The CDR3 covers 15 residues. Germline lookup yields CDR1 GTSNPN and CDR2 SVGIG (reference sequence). V lost 4 bases and J lost 0, with 14 bases in between. This CDR3 reads CAWTHKGRSTDTQYF. CDR3 bases: TGTGCCTGGACCCACAAAGGGCGGAGCACAGATACGCAGTATTTT.

The chain recombines TRBV5-4 with TRBJ2-5; D unclear. The germline V gene has CDR1 SGHNT and CDR2 YYREEE (reference sequence). The V gene lost 2 bases and the J gene lost 1 base, with 6 bases spanning the gap. The CDR3 has 13 residues. DNA of the CDR3: TGTGCCAGCAGCTTCCCGAGCCAAGAGACCCAGTACTTC. It codes for CASSFPSQETQYF.

The chain is built from TRBV29-1 and TRBJ1-1; D not certain. This CDR3 region has 14 residues. V shed 2 bases and J shed 6 bases, with 16 bases lying between them. From germline, CDR1 is SQVTM and CDR2 ANQGSEA. The CDR3 bases are TGCAGCGTTGAATCGAGGGTTTCAAAGCCTGAAGCTTTCTTT. This encodes CSVESRVSKPEAFF.

The chain is built from TRBV10-3 and TRBJ2-7, with 8 bases lining up with TRBD1. V gave up 9 bases and J gave up 4 bases; unmatched junction bases: 8. CDR1 and CDR2 from the germline V gene are ENHRY and SYGVKD. The CDR3 has 13 amino acids. The CDR3 is CAIGQGRGYEQYF. CDR3 in DNA: TGTGCCATAGGACAGGGTAGAGGGTACGAGCAGTACTTC.

This clone has only one observation. V usage is TRBV12-5 and J usage is TRBJ2-1; 11 bases agree with TRBD2. The CDR3 consists of 15 residues. V gave up 7 bases and J gave up 3 bases; unmatched junction bases: 5. Germline V gives CDR1 LGHNT, CDR2 FRNRAP. The CDR3 sequence is CASAVLAGVYNEQFF. The CDR3 DNA reads as TGTGCTAGTGCCGTACTAGCGGGGGTCTACAATGAGCAGTTCTTC.

The chain carries TRBV6-5 and TRBJ1-1; perhaps TRBD1 as D (6 bases). CDR1 and CDR2 (germline): MNHEY, SVGAGI. Trimming took 5 bases from V and 0 from J, leaving 16 bases between them. This CDR3 is 16 amino acids long. The CDR3 is CASSNYEGGMNTEAFF. The CDR3 DNA follows: TGTGCCAGCAGTAACTATGAGGGGGGAATGAACACTGAAGCTTTCTTT.

The V gene is TRBV30, the J gene TRBJ2-3; D is unclear. The CDR3 has 12 amino acids. Trimming took 2 bases from V and 6 from J, leaving 9 bases between them. In germline, CDR1 is GTSNPN, CDR2 SVGIG (reference sequence). As DNA, the CDR3 is TGTGCCTGGAGTACTGGTCCGGATACGCAGTATTTT. Amino acids: CAWSTGPDTQYF.

The sample holds a few counts of this clone. This chain joins TRBV29-1 and TRBJ2-5; D gene uncertain. This CDR3 spans 12 amino acids. V was cut by 4 bases and J by 2 bases, with 8 bases left in between. The germline V gene encodes CDR1 SQVTM and CDR2 ANQGSEA. The CDR3 region is CSVGPRQETQYF. As DNA, the CDR3 is TGCAGCGTTGGACCCAGGCAAGAGACCCAGTACTTC.

This clone was recorded once. This chain uses TRBV7-6 with TRBJ2-1, with D hard to call. The CDR3 is 12 residues long. The V end was cut by 2 bases, the J end by 4 bases, with 3 bases between. CDR1 is SGHVS, CDR2 FNYEAQ, per germline. The CDR3 DNA follows: TGTGCCAGCAGCTTATATTACAATGAGCAGTTCTTC. It is translated as CASSLYYNEQFF.

J is TRBJ1-2 and V is TRBV30; the D gene is possibly TRBD1 (5 bases). The germline V gene has CDR1 GTSNPN and CDR2 SVGIG (reference sequence). This CDR3 is 14 amino acids long. V was trimmed by 4 bases and J by 4 bases, leaving 16 bases between them. CDR3 DNA: TGTGCCTGGACAGCCGGGGGACGGGGCTATGGCTACACCTTC. This translates into CAWTAGGRGYGYTF.

This clone was found a few times. The chain carries TRBV19 and TRBJ1-5; D uncertain. V lost 6 bases, J lost 0 bases, and 9 bases lay in between. CDR3 length equals 14 residues. Germline V CDR1 and CDR2: LNHDA, SQIVND (reference sequence). CDR3 residues: CASRQPYSNQPQHF. For the CDR3, the DNA is TGTGCCAGTAGACAGCCTTATAGCAATCAGCCCCAGCATTTT.

The rearrangement joins TRBV9 to TRBJ2-6; D is undetermined. Germline V gives CDR1 SGDLS, CDR2 YYNGEE. V shed 0 bases and J shed 3 bases, with 7 bases lying between them. The CDR3 contains 15 residues. DNA of the CDR3: TGTGCCAGCAGCGTAGCGGGTTTTGGGGCCAACGTCCTGACTTTC. Residues: CASSVAGFGANVLTF.

V and J are TRBV18 and TRBJ1-2; 8 nucleotides line up with TRBD1. CDR3 length: 13 residues. Per the germline V gene, CDR1 is KGHSH and CDR2 is LQKENI. The trim removed 6 bases at V and 5 bases at J, leaving 5 bases unmatched. The CDR3 loop reads CASSPTGEYGYTF. The CDR3, as DNA: TGTGCCAGCTCGCCGACAGGGGAGTATGGCTACACCTTC.

Only a few counts were recorded for this clone. The rearrangement joins TRBV5-1 to TRBJ2-3, with D unclear. The CDR3 is made up of 15 amino acids. Germline CDR1 SGHRS, CDR2 YFSETQ. V gave up 5 bases and J gave up 0 bases, with 13 bases separating them. The CDR3 sequence: CASSEEVHSTDTQYF. For the CDR3, the DNA is TGCGCCAGCAGTGAAGAAGTCCATAGCACAGATACGCAGTATTTT.

The rearrangement uses TRBV15 and TRBJ2-1; maybe TRBD2 (7 bases). The CDR3 totals 15 residues. Trimming cost V 1 base and J 10 bases, with 17 bases left between them. Germline V lookup: CDR1 LNHNV, CDR2 YYDKDF (reference sequence). CDR3 bases: TGTGCCACCAGCAGAGTCGCGGGGGCCCGAAAGGAGCAGTTCTTC. This encodes CATSRVAGARKEQFF.

This rearrangement joins TRBV5-1 to TRBJ2-2; 7 bases line up with TRBD2. Germline loops: CDR1 SGHRS, CDR2 YFSETQ. J was trimmed by 1 base and V by 5 bases; bases with no gene match: 11. This CDR3 is built from 17 residues. The CDR3 sequence is CASSSSLTGGNTGELFF. The CDR3 coding sequence is TGCGCCAGCAGTTCGTCCCTGACGGGGGGGAACACCGGGGAGCTGTTTTTT. Looking up the rest from reference TRBV5-1 and TRBJ2-2 gives the full variable domain: KAGVTQTPRYLIKTRGQQVTLSCSPISGHRSVSWYQQTPGQGLQFLFEYFSETQRNKGNFPGRFSGRQFSNSRSEMNVSTLELGDSALYLCASSSSLTGGNTGELFFGEGSRLTVL.

This chain links TRBV27 with TRBJ1-1; 11 nucleotides line up with TRBD1. This CDR3 has 16 residues. Germline V gene lookup returns CDR1 MNHEY and CDR2 SMNVEV (reference sequence). Trimming took 3 bases from V and 4 from J; bases not matched to a gene: 7. The DNA for the CDR3 is TGTGCCAGCAGTTTGCACCTGGGGACAGGGGGCACTGAAGCTTTCTTT. As protein: CASSLHLGTGGTEAFF.

The J gene is TRBJ2-5, the V gene TRBV27, with 9 bases fitting TRBD2. The V gene end was trimmed by 6 bases and the J gene end by 1 base; junction bases not matched to a gene: 6. CDR1 MNHEY and CDR2 SMNVEV come from the germline V gene (reference sequence). CDR3 length equals 15 residues. CDR3 coding DNA: TGTGCCAGCAGGATAGCGGGGGCCCGCCAAGAGACCCAGTACTTC. Translating gives CASRIAGARQETQYF.

This clone was detected a few times. One junction end does not reproduce the germline sequence, and a read error may be involved. The CDR3 DNA sequence: TGTGCCAGCAGCCAAGCCAGCAGCGGGGGGGCCGGTGAGCAGTTCTTC. This sequence encodes CASSQASSGGAGEQFF. The chain couples TRBV4-1 to TRBJ2-1, with 10 nucleotides matching TRBD2. The V gene's germline CDR1 is MGHRA and CDR2 YSYEKL. The CDR3 is 16 residues long.

This clone was found a few times. This sequence joins TRBV18 and TRBJ2-3; 8 bases are a match to TRBD1. Germline CDR1 KGHSH, CDR2 LQKENI. The CDR3 extends over 13 amino acids. J gave up 10 bases and V 2 bases, and 5 bases lay outside the gene matches. Written as DNA, the CDR3 is TGTGCCAGCTCACCAGAAGGGACAGGATCGCAGTATTTT. The encoded protein is CASSPEGTGSQYF.